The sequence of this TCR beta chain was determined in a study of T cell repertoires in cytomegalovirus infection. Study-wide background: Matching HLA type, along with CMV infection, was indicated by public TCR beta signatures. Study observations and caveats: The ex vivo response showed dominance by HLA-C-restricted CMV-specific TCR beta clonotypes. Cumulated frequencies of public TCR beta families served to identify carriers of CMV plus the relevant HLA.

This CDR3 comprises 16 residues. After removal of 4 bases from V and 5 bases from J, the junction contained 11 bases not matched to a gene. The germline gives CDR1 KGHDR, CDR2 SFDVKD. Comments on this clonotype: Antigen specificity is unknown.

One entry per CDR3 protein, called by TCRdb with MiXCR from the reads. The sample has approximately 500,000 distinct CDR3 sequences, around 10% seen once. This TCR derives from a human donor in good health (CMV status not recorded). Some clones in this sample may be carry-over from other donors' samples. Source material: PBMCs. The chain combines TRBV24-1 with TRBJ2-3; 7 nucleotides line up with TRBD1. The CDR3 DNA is TGTGCCACCAGTGAGCCCACCGAGGGGGCGGGAGATACGCAGTATTTT. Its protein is CATSEPTEGAGDTQYF.